The 29 T cell receptor beta chains below all came from one sample that was sequenced in a study of cytomegalovirus exposure and HLA in healthy donors. The PCR employed 60 Vbeta primers together with 13 Jbeta primers. TCRdb's table, derived via immunoSEQ multiplex PCR, lists solely in-frame clones and lacks some. Its listing shows about 51,000 clones. The specimen was PBMCs. These receptors came from a middle-aged man in good health and CMV-seropositive.

The chain recombines TRBV4-2 with TRBJ1-5; D is ambiguous. In germline, CDR1 is LGHNA, CDR2 YNFKEQ. Trimming pared 0 bases from V and 7 bases from J, leaving 7 bases between. The CDR3 is 13 residues long. The CDR3 sequence: CASSQERHQPQHF. CDR3 DNA sequence: TGTGCCAGCAGCCAAGAAAGACACCAGCCCCAGCATTTT.

The rearrangement links TRBV7-8 to TRBJ2-5; 9 bases align to TRBD2. The ends lost 1 base at V and 2 bases at J; junction bases unmatched: 8. Germline CDR1 reads SGHVS; CDR2 reads FQNEAQ. This CDR3 has 17 amino acids. DNA of the CDR3: TGTGCCAGCAGCTTAGGTCCTAGCGGGGTGGTTCAAGAGACCCAGTACTTC. Encoded protein: CASSLGPSGVVQETQYF.

This chain connects TRBV19 to TRBJ1-6, with TRBD1 matching over 8 bases. CDR3 length: 13 amino acids. J was trimmed by 9 bases and V by 8 bases; bases with no gene match: 6. CDR1 is LNHDA and CDR2 is SQIVND in the germline V gene (reference sequence). In DNA form, the CDR3 reads TGTGCCAGTCAAACAGGGGGGGGTTCACCCCTCCACTTT. Translation: CASQTGGGSPLHF.

The chain uses TRBV10-3 and TRBJ2-7, with D maybe TRBD2 (6 bases). Germline loops: CDR1 ENHRY, CDR2 SYGVKD. The V gene lost 5 bases and the J gene lost 3 bases, with 20 bases spanning the gap. This CDR3 contains 16 residues. CDR3 region: CAISTSWVLAFYEQYF. DNA for the CDR3: TGTGCCATCAGTACCTCATGGGTACTAGCTTTCTACGAGCAGTACTTC.

V usage is TRBV5-4 and J usage is TRBJ2-1, with D maybe TRBD2 (6 bases). CDR3 length: 15 residues. Germline CDR1 reads SGHNT; CDR2 reads YYREEE (reference sequence). The V and J ends lost 0 bases and 7 bases respectively, with 14 bases between them. As DNA, the CDR3 is TGTGCCAGCAGCTTGGGTAGCGGAGAAAGGAATGAGCAGTTCTTC. Residues: CASSLGSGERNEQFF.

The genes are TRBV5-6 and TRBJ2-1, with 7 bases aligning to TRBD2. From germline, CDR1 is SGHDT and CDR2 YYEEEE. V lost 5 bases, J lost 0 bases, and 5 bases stayed unmatched. The CDR3 loop spans 15 amino acids. CDR3 amino acids: CASRMGLSSYNEQFF. DNA of the CDR3: TGTGCCAGCAGAATGGGACTATCCTCCTACAATGAGCAGTTCTTC.

The V and J genes are TRBV23-1 and TRBJ2-3; D gene ambiguous. TRBV23-1 is reported as an ORF; its role is uncertain. The germline V and J ends were trimmed by 0 bases and 0 bases, with 10 bases remaining between them. The CDR3 length is 16 residues. The CDR3 coding sequence is TGCGCCAGCAGTCAATCACGAATTGAGAGCACAGATACGCAGTATTTT. It is translated as CASSQSRIESTDTQYF.

This rearrangement joins TRBV29-1 to TRBJ2-7; 7 bases agree with TRBD2. V shed 6 bases, J shed 5 bases, and the junction held 13 bases outside the gene matches. CDR3 length equals 14 residues. CDR1 SQVTM and CDR2 ANQGSEA come from the germline V gene. CDR3 nucleotide sequence: TGCAGCGTCGGAGGGAGGGTTCGGGGAGACGAGCAGTACTTC. This sequence encodes CSVGGRVRGDEQYF.

The chain recombines TRBV6-1 with TRBJ2-7, with D perhaps matching TRBD1 (6 bases). The CDR3 covers 14 residues. The germline V gene encodes CDR1 MNHNS and CDR2 SASEGT. V shed 2 bases and J shed 0 bases, with 8 bases lying between them. Written as DNA, the CDR3 is TGTGCCAGCAGTGAAAAAGGGGGCTCCTACGAGCAGTACTTC. The encoded protein is CASSEKGGSYEQYF.

CDR3 protein: CASRTAGGETDTQYF. As DNA, the CDR3 is TGTGCCAGCAGAACCGCAGGGGGAGAAACAGATACGCAGTATTTT. The rearrangement joins TRBV6-1 to TRBJ2-3; 7 bases fit TRBD1. V gave up 6 bases and J gave up 3 bases; unmatched junction bases: 9. CDR3 length: 15 amino acids. Germline V lookup: CDR1 MNHNS, CDR2 SASEGT.

The CDR3 region is CASSVALTDTQYF. CDR3 bases: TGTGCCAGCAGCGTAGCTCTTACAGATACGCAGTATTTT. The rearrangement uses TRBV9 and TRBJ2-3, with unresolved D. Germline V gives CDR1 SGDLS, CDR2 YYNGEE. CDR3 length: 13 amino acids. V shed 0 bases and J shed 3 bases, with 5 bases lying between them.

The rearrangement uses TRBV4-2 and TRBJ2-2, with 13 bases lining up with TRBD2. The germline gives CDR1 LGHNA, CDR2 YNFKEQ. The CDR3 sequence is 17 residues long. After removal of 0 bases from V and 8 bases from J, the junction contained 6 bases not matched to a gene. The CDR3 here is CASSQDRTSGGEGELFF. CDR3 sequence (DNA): TGTGCCAGCAGCCAAGATCGAACTAGCGGGGGGGAGGGGGAGCTGTTTTTT.

The chain combines TRBV27 with TRBJ2-7, with D perhaps matching TRBD2 (5 bases). This CDR3 comprises 13 residues. V shed 2 bases and J shed 4 bases, with 9 bases lying between them. Germline lookup yields CDR1 MNHEY and CDR2 SMNVEV (reference sequence). CDR3 sequence (DNA): TGTGCCAGCAGTTTAGCCCTAGCTTACGAGCAGTACTTC. Residues: CASSLALAYEQYF.

This rearrangement joins TRBV5-1 to TRBJ2-2, with D perhaps matching TRBD1 (6 bases). V lost 5 bases and J 5 bases, leaving 10 bases between the germline ends. This CDR3 has 13 amino acids. Germline lookup yields CDR1 SGHRS and CDR2 YFSETQ. DNA of the CDR3: TGCGCCAGCAGGGACAGTTTTACCGGGGAGCTGTTTTTT. Protein product: CASRDSFTGELFF.

This rearrangement joins TRBV11-2 to TRBJ2-2; D remains ambiguous. Trimming cost V 6 bases and J 4 bases, with 3 bases left between them. Germline V gene data show CDR1 as SGHAT and CDR2 as FQNNGV. The CDR3 has 11 amino acids. CDR3 coding DNA: TGTGCCAGCAGTCTCACCGGGGAGCTGTTTTTT. This translates into CASSLTGELFF.

The genes are TRBV30 and TRBJ1-3; D not resolved. This CDR3 comprises 13 residues. With 8 bases removed from V and 0 bases from J, the gap between germline ends came to 11 bases. Germline V CDR1 and CDR2: GTSNPN, SVGIG (reference sequence). CDR3 protein: CAERPLSGNTIYF. The CDR3 DNA follows: TGTGCCGAGCGTCCCCTCTCTGGAAACACCATATATTTT.

The chain uses TRBV7-9 and TRBJ2-5, with 7 bases lining up with TRBD2. Germline V gene lookup returns CDR1 SEHNR and CDR2 FQNEAQ (reference sequence). The CDR3 sequence is 13 residues long. The V segment lost 6 bases and the J segment 4 bases; nucleotides outside the gene matches: 5. This CDR3 is CASSPGGGETQYF. The CDR3 DNA is TGTGCCAGCAGTCCGGGAGGAGGAGAGACCCAGTACTTC.

The CDR3 loop reads CASSEGLNTEAFF. Here the CDR3 DNA reads TGTGCCAGCTCGGAGGGACTGAACACTGAAGCTTTCTTT. V and J are TRBV9 and TRBJ1-1, with D possibly being TRBD1 (5 bases). The CDR3 length is 13 residues. Germline V lookup: CDR1 SGDLS, CDR2 YYNGEE. Deletions cut 7 bases from V and 0 bases from J, with 10 bases between.

The CDR3 nucleotides are TGCGCCAGCAGTGAAATCGGGACTAGGGCCCACTACGAGCAGTACTTC. This codes for CASSEIGTRAHYEQYF. The chain links TRBV10-2 to TRBJ2-7; TRBD2 aligns across 8 bases. Germline V lookup: CDR1 WSHSY, CDR2 SAAADI. Trimming removed 3 bases from V and 3 bases from J; junction bases left unmatched: 10. The CDR3 has 16 residues.

V usage is TRBV7-9 and J usage is TRBJ2-1; 9 bases line up with TRBD1. Trimming took 0 bases from V and 3 from J; bases not matched to a gene: 3. Germline V gene data show CDR1 as SEHNR and CDR2 as FQNEAQ (reference sequence). CDR3 length: 16 amino acids. This chain's CDR3 is CASSLAGTGSYNEQFF. In DNA, the CDR3 is TGTGCCAGCAGCTTAGCCGGGACAGGGAGCTACAATGAGCAGTTCTTC.

This chain connects TRBV6-6 to TRBJ1-3; D perhaps matches TRBD1 (6 bases). The CDR3 loop spans 16 amino acids. The germline gives CDR1 MNHNY, CDR2 SVGAGI (reference sequence). V gave up 6 bases and J gave up 4 bases, with 19 bases separating them. CDR3: CASSAQGRGIGNTIYF. CDR3 coding DNA: TGTGCCAGCAGCGCCCAGGGTAGGGGGATAGGAAACACCATATATTTT.

The V call is TRBV30, the J call TRBJ2-7, with D perhaps matching TRBD1 (5 bases). V was clipped by 8 bases and J by 3 bases, with 11 bases between them. CDR1 GTSNPN and CDR2 SVGIG come from the germline V gene (reference sequence). This CDR3 is 11 amino acids long. As DNA, the CDR3 is TGTGCCGCCGGACACCTCTACGAGCAGTACTTC. Translating it yields CAAGHLYEQYF.

This chain links TRBV5-5 with TRBJ2-7; TRBD2 matches at 9 bases. Germline lookup yields CDR1 SGHKS and CDR2 YYEKEE (reference sequence). V was clipped by 0 bases and J by 1 base; unmatched bases: 2. This CDR3 has 15 residues. The CDR3 nucleotides are TGTGCCAGCAGCTTGGATGCGGGGGGGTCCTACGAGCAGTACTTC. Its translation: CASSLDAGGSYEQYF.

The CDR3 coding sequence is TGTGCCAGCAGCGGGCAGTTAAATTCACCCCTCCACTTT. This encodes CASSGQLNSPLHF. V is TRBV9 and J is TRBJ1-6; D gene unclear. Trimming shortened V by 3 bases and J by 7 bases, and 8 bases separated the two germline ends. This CDR3 is 13 amino acids long. Germline loops: CDR1 SGDLS, CDR2 YYNGEE.

The chain has TRBV25-1 and TRBJ2-1; D not certain. Between the trimmed V and J ends, which lost 0 bases and 6 bases, there was a span of 12 bases. CDR1 is MGHDK, CDR2 SYGVNS, per germline. This CDR3 spans 15 amino acids. The CDR3 DNA is TGTGCCAGCAGTGAATATATATCAGTGCTCAATGAGCAGTTCTTC. It is translated as CASSEYISVLNEQFF.

The V gene is TRBV5-1, the J gene TRBJ1-1; the match to TRBD1 covers 10 bases. Germline loops: CDR1 SGHRS, CDR2 YFSETQ. The CDR3 covers 15 residues. V was clipped by 0 bases and J by 1 base; unmatched bases: 0. The CDR3 loop is CASSLGTGGNTEAFF. The DNA of the CDR3 is TGCGCCAGCAGCTTGGGGACAGGGGGGAACACTGAAGCTTTCTTT.

The chain has TRBV6-6 and TRBJ2-1, with D possibly matching TRBD2 (5 bases). CDR3 length equals 12 residues. CDR1 is MNHNY, CDR2 SVGAGI, per germline (reference sequence). Trimming removed 6 bases at V and 4 bases at J, with 7 bases between. CDR3 region: CASREGYNEQFF. The CDR3 DNA reads as TGTGCCAGCAGAGAGGGATACAATGAGCAGTTCTTC.

The chain uses TRBV9 and TRBJ2-5; TRBD2 agrees at 13 bases. The CDR3 length is 18 residues. Per germline, CDR1 SGDLS and CDR2 YYNGEE. J gave up 1 base and V 4 bases, and 10 bases lay outside the gene matches. The chain's CDR3 is CASSKAAGTSGTQETQYF. CDR3 nucleotide sequence: TGTGCCAGCAGCAAAGCCGCCGGGACTAGCGGGACCCAAGAGACCCAGTACTTC.

The chain links TRBV27 to TRBJ2-2; D gene ambiguous. Trimming took off 4 bases at V and 8 bases at J, with 14 bases between the two ends. The CDR3 covers 14 residues. The germline CDR1 and CDR2 sequences are MNHEY and SMNVEV (reference sequence). CDR3 in DNA: TGTGCCAGCAGTTCCCCCCGTATTTATGGGGAGCTGTTTTTT. Translating it yields CASSSPRIYGELFF.